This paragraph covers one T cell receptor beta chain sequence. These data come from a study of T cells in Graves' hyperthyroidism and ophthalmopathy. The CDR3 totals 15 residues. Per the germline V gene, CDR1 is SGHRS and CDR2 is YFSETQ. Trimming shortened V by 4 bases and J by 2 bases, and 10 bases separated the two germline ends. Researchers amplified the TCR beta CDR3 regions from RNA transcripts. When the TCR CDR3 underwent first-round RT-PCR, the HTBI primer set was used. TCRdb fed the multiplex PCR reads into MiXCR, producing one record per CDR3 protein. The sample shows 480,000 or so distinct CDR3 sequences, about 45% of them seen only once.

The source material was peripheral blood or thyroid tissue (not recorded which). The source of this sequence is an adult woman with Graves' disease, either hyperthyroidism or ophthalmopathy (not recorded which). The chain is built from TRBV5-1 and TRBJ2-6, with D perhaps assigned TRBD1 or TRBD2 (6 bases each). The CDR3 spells CASSTRGAGANVLTF. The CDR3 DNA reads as TGCGCCAGCAGCACGAGGGGGGCTGGGGCCAACGTCCTGACTTTC.